The clone carrying this T cell receptor beta chain was counted between two and nine times. The investigators amplified TCR beta CDR3 regions from RNA transcripts. RT-PCR in the first round (using the HTBI primer set) targeted the TCR CDR3. From the multiplex PCR reads, TCRdb called clonotypes with MiXCR, one entry per CDR3 protein. The sample carries 650,000 to 800,000 distinct CDR3 sequences, just under 45% recorded once. This CDR3 spans 16 amino acids. In germline, CDR1 is SGHTA, CDR2 FQGNSA. The junction had 9 bases not matched to a gene; V was cut back by 1 base and J by 5 bases. This sample was taken from a study of T cells in Graves' hyperthyroidism and ophthalmopathy.

This TCR was sampled from an adult man with Graves' disease, either hyperthyroidism or ophthalmopathy (not recorded which). The sample consisted of peripheral blood or thyroid tissue (not recorded which). The rearrangement uses TRBV7-2 and TRBJ2-5; 8 nucleotides align to TRBD2. CDR3 protein: CASSLDVGRALETQYF. CDR3 sequence (DNA): TGTGCCAGCAGCTTAGACGTCGGGAGGGCCTTGGAGACCCAGTACTTC. The full variable domain, in which reference TRBV7-2 and TRBJ2-5 provide the parts outside the CDR3, is GAGVSQSPSNKVTEKGKDVELRCDPISGHTALYWYRQSLGQGLEFLIYFQGNSAPDKSGLPSDRFSAERTGGSVSTLTIQRTQQEDSAVYLCASSLDVGRALETQYFGPGTRLLVL.